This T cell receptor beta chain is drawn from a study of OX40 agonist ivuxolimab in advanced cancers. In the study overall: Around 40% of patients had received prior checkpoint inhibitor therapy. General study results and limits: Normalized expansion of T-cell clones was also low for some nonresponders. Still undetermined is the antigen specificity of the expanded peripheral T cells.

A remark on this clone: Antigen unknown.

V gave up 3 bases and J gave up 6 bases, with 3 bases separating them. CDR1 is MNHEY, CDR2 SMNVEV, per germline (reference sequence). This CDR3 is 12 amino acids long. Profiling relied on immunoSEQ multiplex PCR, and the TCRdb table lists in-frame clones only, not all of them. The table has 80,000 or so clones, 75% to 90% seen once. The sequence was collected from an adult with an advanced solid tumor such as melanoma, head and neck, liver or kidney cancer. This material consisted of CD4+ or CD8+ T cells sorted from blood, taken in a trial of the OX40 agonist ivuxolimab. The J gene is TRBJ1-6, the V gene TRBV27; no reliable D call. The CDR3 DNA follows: TGTGCCAGCAGTTTTGCTAATTCACCCCTCCACTTT. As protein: CASSFANSPLHF.